This T cell receptor beta chain was found in a study of blood T cell repertoires in COVID-19. Authors' methods: Amplification of reference gene primers was used by the study to estimate nucleated cell counts. Repertoires were generated with immunoSEQ multiplex PCR, while TCRdb's copy carries only in-frame clones and drops some. The D gene and trimming were derived from the DNA, and the V and J assignments and clone size from that table. Of around 300,000 clones listed, more than 75% are singletons. Germline V lookup: CDR1 LNHDA, CDR2 SQIVND (reference sequence). Trimming pared 3 bases from V and 1 base from J, leaving 13 bases between. This CDR3 comprises 15 residues.

This chain joins TRBV19 and TRBJ2-7; D gene ambiguous. This TCR was recovered from a woman aged 60-75 years in a cohort exposed to, infected with or recovered from COVID-19 (not recorded which). Sequencing was carried out using PBMCs or T cells enriched from blood (not recorded which). DNA of the CDR3: TGTGCCAGTAGTATTGACACAGCAAAATCCTACGAGCAGTACTTC. Encoded protein: CASSIDTAKSYEQYF.